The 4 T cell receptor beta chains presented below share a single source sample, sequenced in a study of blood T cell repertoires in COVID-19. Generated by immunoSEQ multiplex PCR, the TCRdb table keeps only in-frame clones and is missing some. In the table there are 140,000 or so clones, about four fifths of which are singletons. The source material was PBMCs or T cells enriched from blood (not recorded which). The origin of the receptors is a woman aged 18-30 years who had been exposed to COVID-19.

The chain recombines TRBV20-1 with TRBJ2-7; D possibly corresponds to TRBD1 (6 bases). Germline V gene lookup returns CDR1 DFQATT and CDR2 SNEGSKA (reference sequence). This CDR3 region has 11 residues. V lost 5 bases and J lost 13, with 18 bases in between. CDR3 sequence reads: CSARSPVDSYF. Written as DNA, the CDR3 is TGCAGTGCTCGGTCACCGGTGGACAGCTACTTC.

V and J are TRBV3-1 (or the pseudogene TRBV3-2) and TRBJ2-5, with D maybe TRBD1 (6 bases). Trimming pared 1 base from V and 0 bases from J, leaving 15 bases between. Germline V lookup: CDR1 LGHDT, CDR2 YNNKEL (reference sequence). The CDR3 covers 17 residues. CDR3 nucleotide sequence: TGTGCCAGCAGCCAAGTGACCTCAGGGGATTACCAAGAGACCCAGTACTTC. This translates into CASSQVTSGDYQETQYF.

The CDR3 loop reads CASSPMSTDTQYF. The DNA for the CDR3 is TGTGCCAGCAGCCCAATGAGCACAGATACGCAGTATTTT. The V gene is TRBV7-3, the J gene TRBJ2-3; unclear D gene. V lost 5 bases to trimming and J lost 0 bases, with 6 bases between them. Germline V gives CDR1 SGHTA, CDR2 FQGTGA. This CDR3 has 13 amino acids.

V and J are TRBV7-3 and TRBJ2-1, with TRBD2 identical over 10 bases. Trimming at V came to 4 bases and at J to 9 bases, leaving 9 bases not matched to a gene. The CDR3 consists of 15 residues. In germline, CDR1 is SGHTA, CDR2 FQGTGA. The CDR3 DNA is TGTGCCAGCAGCTATGGGGCTAGCGGGAGACGTGAGCAGTTCTTC. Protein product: CASSYGASGRREQFF.